This T cell receptor beta chain was profiled in a study of shared clonotypes between healthy human individuals. Study summary: Researchers assigned three CD4 naive, three CD4 memory, two CD8 naive and one CD8 memory plate to each donor.

The data were produced by immunoSEQ multiplex PCR, yet TCRdb's version contains in-frame clones alone and is incomplete. Here the sample spans over a million clones, approximately 80% being singletons. With V trimmed by 7 bases and J by 8 bases, 11 bases remained unmatched. In germline, CDR1 is SNHLY, CDR2 FYNNEI. This CDR3 is built from 15 residues. Study-level findings and limits: Lower generation probabilities were found for non-shared clonotypes than for those shared by all four donors.

The donors, healthy adults who were HIV-negative, had experienced no recent acute infections or vaccinations. Concerning this clone: Its antigen is unidentified.

Sequenced sample: memory CD4+ T cells from PBMCs. Indicated subset: CD45RA-negative fraction. The V and J genes are TRBV2 and TRBJ2-4, with 10 positions matching TRBD1. This TCR was recovered from a man younger than 30 in good health. Some clones in this sample may be carry-over from other donors' samples. CDR3 protein: CASTGRGTGVDIQYF. The CDR3 nucleotides are TGTGCCAGCACTGGGCGAGGGACAGGGGTTGACATTCAGTACTTC.